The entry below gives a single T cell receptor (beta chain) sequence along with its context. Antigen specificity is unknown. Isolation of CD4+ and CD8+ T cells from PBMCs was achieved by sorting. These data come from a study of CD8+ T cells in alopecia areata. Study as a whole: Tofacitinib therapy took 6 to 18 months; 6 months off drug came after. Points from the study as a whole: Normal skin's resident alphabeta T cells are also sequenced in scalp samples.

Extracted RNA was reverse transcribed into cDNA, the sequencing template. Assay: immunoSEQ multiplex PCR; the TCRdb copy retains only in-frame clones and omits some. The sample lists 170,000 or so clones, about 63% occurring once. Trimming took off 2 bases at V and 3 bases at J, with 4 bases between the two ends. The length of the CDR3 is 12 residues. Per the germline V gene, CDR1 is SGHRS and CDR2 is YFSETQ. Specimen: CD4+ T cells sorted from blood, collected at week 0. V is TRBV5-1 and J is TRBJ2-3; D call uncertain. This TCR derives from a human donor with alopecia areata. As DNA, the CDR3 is TGCGCCAGCAGCTTACCAACAGATACGCAGTATTTT. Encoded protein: CASSLPTDTQYF. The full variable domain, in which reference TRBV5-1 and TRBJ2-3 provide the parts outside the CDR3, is KAGVTQTPRYLIKTRGQQVTLSCSPISGHRSVSWYQQTPGQGLQFLFEYFSETQRNKGNFPGRFSGRQFSNSRSEMNVSTLELGDSALYLCASSLPTDTQYFGPGTRLTVL.